A single sample gave rise to the 22 T cell receptor beta chains below, sequenced in a study of cytomegalovirus exposure and HLA in healthy donors. PCR used 60 Vbeta primers and 13 Jbeta primers. Assay used: immunoSEQ multiplex PCR; TCRdb lists only in-frame clones, some missing. The table has 130,000 to 150,000 clones, about 82% seen once. The sequenced sample consisted of PBMCs. The receptors come from a man in his thirties or forties in good health and CMV-seronegative.

This clone was recorded once. The rearrangement joins TRBV11-1 to TRBJ2-7; TRBD1 matches 7 bases. The CDR3 consists of 16 residues. With 0 bases clipped from V and 4 bases from J, the junction kept 9 bases outside the gene matches. Germline assignment: CDR1 SGHAT and CDR2 FQDESV (reference sequence). CDR3 sequence (DNA): TGTGCCAGCAGCTTAGCGATGGGGACAGAAGATTACGAGCAGTACTTC. This encodes CASSLAMGTEDYEQYF.

V and J are TRBV6-5 and TRBJ2-7; weak D call: TRBD1 (5 bases). The V end was cut by 7 bases, the J end by 1 base, with 17 bases between. CDR3 length: 15 amino acids. CDR1 and CDR2 from the germline V gene are MNHEY and SVGAGI. The CDR3 coding sequence is TGTGCCAGCACCTCGAGGCAGGGTAATTCCTACGAGCAGTACTTC. It specifies CASTSRQGNSYEQYF.

In its sample, this clone was seen once. The gene calls are TRBV5-1 and TRBJ1-2; D call uncertain. The germline V gene encodes CDR1 SGHRS and CDR2 YFSETQ. Between the trimmed V and J ends, which lost 0 bases and 2 bases, there was a span of 17 bases. This CDR3 spans 17 amino acids. The CDR3 loop reads CASSLAATAIGNYGYTF. The CDR3 DNA sequence: TGCGCCAGCAGCTTGGCGGCAACAGCAATTGGAAACTATGGCTACACCTTC.

This chain joins TRBV9 and TRBJ1-3, with TRBD1 as a possible D gene (5 bases). Trimming left V 3 bases short and J 2 bases short, with 18 bases between. The CDR3 spans 17 residues. Germline V gene lookup returns CDR1 SGDLS and CDR2 YYNGEE. The CDR3 here is CASSDPSTEPAGNTIYF. As DNA, the CDR3 is TGTGCCAGCAGCGACCCTTCGACAGAGCCCGCTGGAAACACCATATATTTT.

The chain couples TRBV6-6 to TRBJ1-1, with D hard to call. Looked up from germline, CDR1 is MNHNY and CDR2 is SVGAGI (reference sequence). Trimming removed 6 bases from V and 6 bases from J, with 8 bases in between. The CDR3 length is 11 residues. DNA for the CDR3: TGTGCCAGCAGCCGGCAGGCTGAAGCTTTCTTT. This sequence encodes CASSRQAEAFF.

To note about this clone: Its ends do not fully match the called genes, so a read error is possible. The genes are TRBV7-2 and TRBJ1-1; no clear D. CDR3 length equals 14 residues. Germline V gene lookup returns CDR1 SGHTA and CDR2 FQGNSA. The DNA of the CDR3 is TGTGCCAGCATATGGACTACGGGGAACTCTGAAGCTTTCTTT. It encodes CASIWTTGNSEAFF. Together with reference TRBV7-2 and TRBJ1-1, the CDR3 gives the full variable domain: GAGVSQSPSNKVTEKGKDVELRCDPISGHTALYWYRQSLGQGLEFLIYFQGNSAPDKSGLPSDRFSAERTGGSVSTLTIQRTQQEDSAVYLCASIWTTGNSEAFFGQGTRLTVV.

This chain connects TRBV28 to TRBJ2-5, with 12 bases that match TRBD2. The CDR3 runs to 17 residues. Germline assignment: CDR1 MDHEN and CDR2 SYDVKM. Trimming removed 8 bases from V and 5 bases from J; junction bases left unmatched: 15. CDR3 protein: CASPPPGLAGPRETQYF. The CDR3 region has the DNA TGTGCCAGCCCGCCCCCGGGACTAGCGGGCCCTAGGGAGACCCAGTACTTC.

The chain has TRBV6-4 and TRBJ2-1, with TRBD2 identical over 8 bases. V dropped 6 bases and J dropped 0; count of bases not matched to a gene: 7. The CDR3 spans 16 residues. Per the germline V gene, CDR1 is MRHNA and CDR2 is SNTAGT. CDR3 sequence (DNA): TGTGCCAGCAGCACCACCGGGGGGGCCTCCTACAATGAGCAGTTCTTC. Translated, it gives CASSTTGGASYNEQFF.

This clone was observed a single time. This chain joins TRBV29-1 and TRBJ1-2; D perhaps matches TRBD1 (6 bases). This CDR3 spans 13 amino acids. Germline values: CDR1 SQVTM, CDR2 ANQGSEA. Trimming pared 3 bases from V and 5 bases from J, leaving 13 bases between. CDR3 DNA: TGCAGCGTTGAGCGACAGGACGGGTATGGCTACACCTTC. It specifies CSVERQDGYGYTF.

This clone appeared once. The genes are TRBV4-1 and TRBJ2-7, with D maybe TRBD2 (6 bases). CDR3 length: 16 residues. Germline lookup yields CDR1 MGHRA and CDR2 YSYEKL. V was shortened by 0 bases and J by 5 bases, with 17 bases between the two germline ends. The CDR3 loop is CASSQDREILEDEQYF. DNA for the CDR3: TGCGCCAGCAGCCAAGATCGGGAGATCTTGGAGGACGAGCAGTACTTC.

This clone was recorded once. The chain has TRBV5-8 and TRBJ2-3, with 7 positions matching TRBD2. The V gene end was trimmed by 0 bases and the J gene end by 4 bases; junction bases not matched to a gene: 11. The CDR3 spans 17 residues. The germline V gene encodes CDR1 SGHTS and CDR2 YDEGEE. Written as DNA, the CDR3 is TGTGCCAGCAGCTTGGCTTCTGTGCGACTAGCCTCAGATACGCAGTATTTT. Protein sequence: CASSLASVRLASDTQYF.

In DNA form, the CDR3 reads TGTGCCAGCAGCTTGGCCTTGGGCGCGAACACTGAAGCTTTCTTT. It translates to CASSLALGANTEAFF. The chain carries TRBV5-8 and TRBJ1-1; D is unresolved. Germline lookup yields CDR1 SGHTS and CDR2 YDEGEE. This CDR3 comprises 15 residues. V was clipped by 0 bases and J by 1 base, with 10 bases between them.

In DNA form, the CDR3 reads TGCGCCAGCAGCCCGCTCCCTAGCGGGGAGGCAGATACGCAGTATTTT. Protein sequence: CASSPLPSGEADTQYF. The chain recombines TRBV5-1 with TRBJ2-3, with 9 bases matching TRBD2. Trimming cost V 4 bases and J 4 bases; bases outside gene matches: 10. The CDR3 has 16 amino acids. Germline V lookup: CDR1 SGHRS, CDR2 YFSETQ.

In its sample, this clone was seen a few times. The genes are TRBV28 and TRBJ2-2; no definite D call. The CDR3 loop spans 16 amino acids. The V and J ends lost 5 bases and 0 bases respectively, with 13 bases between them. CDR1 and CDR2 (germline): MDHEN, SYDVKM. The CDR3 DNA reads as TGTGCCAGCAGTCCCGAGGAGCTCCCGAACACCGGGGAGCTGTTTTTT. Encoded protein: CASSPEELPNTGELFF.

The rearrangement joins TRBV5-6 to TRBJ1-5; D is uncertain. The CDR3 is 18 residues long. The V and J ends lost 3 bases and 3 bases respectively, with 22 bases between them. CDR1 SGHDT and CDR2 YYEEEE come from the germline V gene. The chain's CDR3 is CASSSFSGNPFSNQPQHF. For the CDR3, the DNA is TGTGCCAGCAGCTCCTTCTCAGGAAATCCTTTTTCCAATCAGCCCCAGCATTTT.

This chain uses TRBV7-2 with TRBJ2-7; 8 bases align to TRBD1. This CDR3 has 18 residues. Germline-derived CDR1 and CDR2 are SGHTA and FQGNSA. Trimming at V came to 0 bases and at J to 2 bases, leaving 12 bases not matched to a gene. The CDR3 bases are TGTGCCAGCAGCTTAGCCAAACTTACTTTACAGGGGGCCTACGAGCAGTACTTC. It specifies CASSLAKLTLQGAYEQYF.

The V call is TRBV12-1, the J call TRBJ1-2; the DNA was not used to check the table's D call, TRBD1. TRBV12-1 represents a pseudogene. The CDR3 contains 13 residues. CDR3 DNA: TGTGCCATTTCCGATATGGGGCCACGGGGCTACACCTTC. Its translation is CAISDMGPRGYTF.

In regard to this clone: The germline gene is not matched at one end of the junction; a read error may be the cause. The J gene is TRBJ1-1, the V gene TRBV7-9, with D unclear. In germline, CDR1 is SEHNR, CDR2 FQNEAQ (reference sequence). The CDR3 loop spans 12 amino acids. The DNA for the CDR3 is TGTTCCAGCAGCTCCCTAAGTACTGAAGCTTTCTTT. Protein product: CSSSSLSTEAFF. Looking up the rest from reference TRBV7-9 and TRBJ1-1 gives the full variable domain: DTGVSQNPRHKITKRGQNVTFRCDPISEHNRLYWYRQTLGQGPEFLTYFQNEAQLEKSRLLSDRFSAERPKGSFSTLEIQRTEQGDSAMYLCSSSSLSTEAFFGQGTRLTVV.

This chain connects TRBV10-2 to TRBJ2-7; 7 positions agree with TRBD1. V gave up 6 bases and J gave up 1 base; unmatched junction bases: 6. This CDR3 is 14 amino acids long. Germline V gives CDR1 WSHSY, CDR2 SAAADI. The CDR3 sequence is CASSQRQGSYEQYF. In nucleotides, the CDR3 is TGCGCCAGCAGCCAGAGACAGGGATCCTACGAGCAGTACTTC.

V and J are TRBV4-1 and TRBJ1-6; D may be TRBD1 (5 bases). CDR3 length equals 16 residues. Germline values: CDR1 MGHRA, CDR2 YSYEKL. Trimming shortened V by 7 bases and J by 8 bases, and 21 bases separated the two germline ends. Here the CDR3 reads CASTQGGGNPYSPLHF. CDR3 bases: TGCGCCAGCACCCAGGGAGGAGGAAACCCCTATTCACCCCTCCACTTT.

The V and J genes are TRBV10-3 and TRBJ1-2, with TRBD1 identical over 9 bases. The CDR3 is 15 amino acids. CDR1 is ENHRY and CDR2 is SYGVKD in the germline V gene. With V trimmed by 3 bases and J by 6 bases, 8 bases remained unmatched. CDR3 sequence: CAISDPGQGWDGYTF. CDR3 DNA sequence: TGTGCCATCAGTGACCCCGGACAGGGGTGGGATGGCTACACCTTC.

The chain joins TRBV5-1 to TRBJ1-1; 8 bases map to TRBD1. The CDR3 totals 14 residues. The ends lost 4 bases at V and 0 bases at J; junction bases unmatched: 2. Germline CDR1 is SGHRS and CDR2 is YFSETQ. CDR3 nucleotides: TGCGCCAGCAGCACGGGACAGGTGAACACTGAAGCTTTCTTT. It translates to CASSTGQVNTEAFF.